The 3 T cell receptor beta chains below come from one sample, sequenced in a study of cytomegalovirus exposure and HLA in healthy donors. PCR involved 60 Vbeta and 13 Jbeta primers. Repertoires were generated with immunoSEQ multiplex PCR, while TCRdb's copy carries only in-frame clones and drops some. Of under 150,000 clones listed, roughly 71% were seen once; the top ten hold 1.1% to 1.5%. Source material: PBMCs. The receptors were gathered from a woman aged 40 to 55 in good health and CMV-seronegative.

The V and J genes are TRBV4-1 and TRBJ1-6; 7 bases fit TRBD1. Germline V lookup: CDR1 MGHRA, CDR2 YSYEKL. Trimming removed 4 bases from V and 8 bases from J; junction bases left unmatched: 8. This CDR3 spans 15 amino acids. In DNA form, the CDR3 reads TGCGCCAGCAGCCCCAGGGGGTTTGGCGATTCACCCCTCCACTTT. Translating it yields CASSPRGFGDSPLHF.

This chain joins TRBV15 and TRBJ2-7, with D perhaps matching TRBD1 (5 bases). The CDR3 has 14 amino acids. Germline V gene lookup returns CDR1 LNHNV and CDR2 YYDKDF (reference sequence). V was pared by 2 bases and J by 1 base, with 9 bases between. The DNA of the CDR3 is TGTGCCACCAGCAGAACCCAGGGTTCCTACGAGCAGTACTTC. Translated, it gives CATSRTQGSYEQYF.

The chain has TRBV7-9 and TRBJ1-2, with 7 positions matching TRBD1. V lost 1 base, J lost 8 bases, and 7 bases stayed unmatched. This CDR3 is 14 amino acids long. Germline-derived CDR1 and CDR2 are SEHNR and FQNEAQ (reference sequence). CDR3 in amino acids: CASSLEGGIGGYTF. In nucleotides, the CDR3 is TGTGCCAGCAGCTTAGAAGGGGGCATCGGCGGCTACACCTTC.